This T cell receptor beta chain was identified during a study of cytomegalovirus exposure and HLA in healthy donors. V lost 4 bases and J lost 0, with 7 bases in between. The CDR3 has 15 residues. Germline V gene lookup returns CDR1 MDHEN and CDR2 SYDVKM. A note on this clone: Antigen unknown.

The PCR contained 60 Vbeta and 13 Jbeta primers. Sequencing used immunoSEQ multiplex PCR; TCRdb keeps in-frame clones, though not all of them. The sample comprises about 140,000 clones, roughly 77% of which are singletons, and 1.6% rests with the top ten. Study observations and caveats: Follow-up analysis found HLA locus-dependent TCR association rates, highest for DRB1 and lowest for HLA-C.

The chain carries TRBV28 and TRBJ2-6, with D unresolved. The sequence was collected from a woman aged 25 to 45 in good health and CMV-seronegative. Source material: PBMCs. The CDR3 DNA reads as TGTGCCAGCAGTTCTCAGATCTCTGGGGCCAACGTCCTGACTTTC. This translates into CASSSQISGANVLTF.